The 17 T cell receptor beta chains given below trace back to one sample, sequenced in a study of OX40 agonist ivuxolimab in advanced cancers. Repertoires were generated with immunoSEQ multiplex PCR, while TCRdb's copy carries only in-frame clones and drops some. The sample holds under 75,000 clones, 70% to 90% seen once. Sequences were derived from CD4+ or CD8+ T cells sorted from blood, sampled in a trial of the OX40 agonist ivuxolimab. These receptor sequences come from an adult with an advanced solid tumor such as melanoma, head and neck, liver or kidney cancer.

The chain couples TRBV30 to TRBJ2-5; D perhaps matches TRBD1 (5 bases). The CDR3 length is 12 residues. V was clipped by 1 base and J by 5 bases, with 8 bases between them. CDR1 and CDR2 from the germline V gene are GTSNPN and SVGIG (reference sequence). CDR3 amino acids: CAWSARAETQYF. The CDR3 nucleotides read TGTGCCTGGAGTGCCAGGGCTGAGACCCAGTACTTC.

The chain uses TRBV9 and TRBJ2-4; either TRBD1 or TRBD2 may supply D (5 bases each). The V end lost 5 bases, the J end lost 7 bases, and 16 bases lay between the germline ends. The CDR3 is made up of 14 amino acids. In germline, CDR1 is SGDLS, CDR2 YYNGEE. The CDR3, as DNA: TGTGCCAGCAGTCCCCGGGGCCTGGGGAACATTCAGTACTTC. Translation gives CASSPRGLGNIQYF.

The chain employs TRBV5-1 and TRBJ2-7; possible D gene TRBD1, 6 bases. CDR1 is SGHRS and CDR2 is YFSETQ in the germline V gene. V lost 0 bases, J lost 3 bases, and 13 bases lay in between. The CDR3 spans 15 residues. In nucleotides, the CDR3 is TGCGCCAGCAGCTTGGGGGACACGTACGACTACGAGCAGTACTTC. Protein sequence: CASSLGDTYDYEQYF.

V is TRBV30 and J is TRBJ1-3; D gene uncertain. Germline CDR1 and CDR2: GTSNPN and SVGIG (reference sequence). With 3 bases removed from V and 9 bases from J, the gap between germline ends came to 18 bases. This CDR3 region has 14 residues. The CDR3 nucleotides read TGTGCCTGGAGCCTAGGACGGTACCGAAGCACCATATATTTT. Protein: CAWSLGRYRSTIYF.

This chain joins TRBV27 and TRBJ2-3; D not certain. CDR3 size: 16 residues. The germline V and J ends were trimmed by 3 bases and 5 bases, with 18 bases remaining between them. CDR1 is MNHEY, CDR2 SMNVEV, per germline (reference sequence). Here the CDR3 DNA reads TGTGCCAGCAGTTTGCGATCGGGCACCAAGGGAGATACGCAGTATTTT. Translation gives CASSLRSGTKGDTQYF.

The chain is built from TRBV7-9 and TRBJ2-2; 11 positions match TRBD2. CDR1 and CDR2 (germline): SEHNR, FQNEAQ (reference sequence). Trimming at V came to 6 bases and at J to 6 bases, leaving 6 bases not matched to a gene. This CDR3 contains 15 residues. The CDR3 sequence: CASSLTSGKAGELFF. DNA of the CDR3: TGTGCCAGCAGTTTGACTAGCGGGAAGGCCGGGGAGCTGTTTTTT. Variable domain in full (rest from reference TRBV7-9 and TRBJ2-2): DTGVSQNPRHKITKRGQNVTFRCDPISEHNRLYWYRQTLGQGPEFLTYFQNEAQLEKSRLLSDRFSAERPKGSFSTLEIQRTEQGDSAMYLCASSLTSGKAGELFFGEGSRLTVL.

This chain links TRBV7-2 with TRBJ2-1; TRBD2 matches at 12 bases. Germline trimming cut 1 base from V and 10 bases from J; bases unmatched to any gene: 5. The CDR3 is 15 residues long. CDR1 is SGHTA, CDR2 FQGNSA, per germline. CDR3: CASSLEGLAGREQFF. In nucleotides, the CDR3 is TGTGCCAGCAGCTTAGAAGGACTAGCGGGGCGGGAGCAGTTCTTC. The complete variable domain, with remaining parts taken from reference TRBV7-2 and TRBJ2-1, reads GAGVSQSPSNKVTEKGKDVELRCDPISGHTALYWYRQSLGQGLEFLIYFQGNSAPDKSGLPSDRFSAERTGGSVSTLTIQRTQQEDSAVYLCASSLEGLAGREQFFGPGTRLTVL.

This clone occurred a few times. The V gene is TRBV23-1, the J gene TRBJ1-5; D gene ambiguous. TRBV23-1 is an ORF; its function is uncertain. The CDR3 loop spans 13 amino acids. V was cut by 4 bases and J by 2 bases, with 6 bases left in between. CDR3 sequence reads: CASSRGCNQPQHF. Here the CDR3 DNA reads TGCGCCAGCAGTCGAGGATGCAATCAGCCCCAGCATTTT.

V usage is TRBV9 and J usage is TRBJ2-2, with 8 bases fitting TRBD1. The CDR3 runs 15 residues. Losses at the gene ends were 2 bases for V and 7 bases for J; bases not matched to a gene: 7. Per the germline V gene, CDR1 is SGDLS and CDR2 is YYNGEE. The CDR3: CASSVQGAESGELFF. The CDR3 region has the DNA TGTGCCAGCAGCGTCCAGGGGGCGGAAAGCGGGGAGCTGTTTTTT.

The rearrangement joins TRBV6-5 to TRBJ1-2; TRBD1 might be the D (5 bases). CDR1 MNHEY and CDR2 SVGAGI come from the germline V gene. The CDR3 totals 14 residues. V shed 4 bases and J shed 0 bases, with 9 bases lying between them. Here the CDR3 DNA reads TGTGCCAGCAGTTCAGCAGGGTCTAACTATGGCTACACCTTC. This encodes CASSSAGSNYGYTF.

The chain joins TRBV19 to TRBJ1-4; 7 bases align to TRBD1. The germline gives CDR1 LNHDA, CDR2 SQIVND (reference sequence). V was pared by 9 bases and J by 7 bases, with 5 bases of the junction left unmatched. The CDR3 totals 12 residues. The CDR3 DNA reads as TGTGCCAGCCACAGGGGAGGTGAAAAACTGTTTTTT. Its protein product is CASHRGGEKLFF. Full variable domain (remainder filled in from reference TRBV19 and TRBJ1-4): DGGITQSPKYLFRKEGQNVTLSCEQNLNHDAMYWYRQDPGQGLRLIYYSQIVNDFQKGDIAEGYSVSREKKESFPLTVTSAQKNPTAFYLCASHRGGEKLFFGSGTQLSVL.

The J gene is TRBJ1-1, the V gene TRBV6-6; no firm D call. Germline loops: CDR1 MNHNY, CDR2 SVGAGI (reference sequence). Trimming removed 6 bases from V and 5 bases from J, with 16 bases in between. The CDR3 covers 14 residues. CDR3 coding DNA: TGTGCCAGCAGACCCGGCGGGGTTGGGACTGAAGCTTTCTTT. It encodes CASRPGGVGTEAFF.

The chain joins TRBV20-1 to TRBJ2-1; either TRBD1 or TRBD2 may supply D (6 bases each). The V end was cut by 5 bases, the J end by 9 bases, with 11 bases between. This CDR3 has 11 amino acids. Germline values: CDR1 DFQATT, CDR2 SNEGSKA (reference sequence). CDR3 in amino acids: CSAAGEVEQFF. The CDR3 DNA sequence: TGCAGTGCTGCAGGGGAGGTTGAGCAGTTCTTC.

The V and J genes are TRBV7-2 and TRBJ2-3; D is unclear. Trimming shortened V by 0 bases and J by 0 bases, and 13 bases separated the two germline ends. Germline CDR1 and CDR2: SGHTA and FQGNSA. The CDR3 runs 17 residues. The CDR3 is CASSLASRRISTDTQYF. CDR3 nucleotides: TGTGCCAGCAGCTTAGCCTCTCGGCGGATTAGCACAGATACGCAGTATTTT.

CDR3 protein: CASIKWGALGGYTF. The CDR3 DNA sequence: TGTGCCAGCATTAAATGGGGGGCTTTAGGAGGCTACACCTTC. This chain joins TRBV28 and TRBJ1-2; D is possibly TRBD1 (6 bases). This CDR3 spans 14 amino acids. V dropped 7 bases and J dropped 8 bases, with 20 bases sitting between them. Germline V gives CDR1 MDHEN, CDR2 SYDVKM.

This clone appeared a few times. The V call is TRBV5-1, the J call TRBJ1-1; D remains ambiguous. The CDR3 runs 13 residues. Germline CDR1 and CDR2: SGHRS and YFSETQ. V gave up 5 bases and J gave up 3 bases, with 11 bases separating them. This chain's CDR3 is CASSTGFDTEAFF. The CDR3 bases are TGCGCCAGCAGTACGGGGTTTGACACTGAAGCTTTCTTT. Drawing the rest from reference TRBV5-1 and TRBJ1-1, the complete variable domain is KAGVTQTPRYLIKTRGQQVTLSCSPISGHRSVSWYQQTPGQGLQFLFEYFSETQRNKGNFPGRFSGRQFSNSRSEMNVSTLELGDSALYLCASSTGFDTEAFFGQGTRLTVV.

This clone showed up just once. This chain links TRBV6-1 with TRBJ1-2, with unresolved D. The CDR3 spans 13 residues. CDR1 and CDR2 (germline): MNHNS, SASEGT. The V and J ends lost 3 bases and 4 bases respectively, with 9 bases between them. CDR3 sequence (DNA): TGTGCCAGCAGTGAGGCGTTGGGCTATGGCTACACCTTC. Its protein is CASSEALGYGYTF.